One sample yielded the 12 T cell receptor beta chains listed below, sequenced in a study of T cells in Graves' hyperthyroidism and ophthalmopathy. Template material for amplifying TCR beta CDR3 regions consisted of RNA transcripts. HTBI primers were used for first-round RT-PCR of the TCR CDR3. TCRdb processed the multiplex PCR reads anew with MiXCR; each CDR3 protein has one entry. Of more than 500,000 distinct CDR3 sequences in the sample, just over 45% are singletons; the top ten hold around 20%. The sequenced sample consisted of peripheral blood or thyroid tissue (not recorded which). These receptors came from an adult woman with Graves' disease, either hyperthyroidism or ophthalmopathy (not recorded which).

In this sample, this clonotype turned up many times. The chain employs TRBV6-5 and TRBJ2-2; 12 nucleotides match TRBD2. V lost 5 bases, J lost 2 bases, and 6 bases stayed unmatched. Germline V gives CDR1 MNHEY, CDR2 SVGAGI. CDR3 size: 17 residues. CDR3 bases: TGTGCCAGCAGTAGGTCCGGACTAGCGGGAAACACCGGGGAGCTGTTTTTT. This translates into CASSRSGLAGNTGELFF.

The genes are TRBV7-8 and TRBJ2-6; 10 bases map to TRBD1. The CDR3 is made up of 19 amino acids. Germline V gives CDR1 SGHVS, CDR2 FQNEAQ. J gave up 2 bases and V 1 base, and 8 bases lay outside the gene matches. CDR3 residues: CASSLGTDRGTAGANVLTF. CDR3 nucleotide sequence: TGTGCCAGCAGCTTAGGCACGGACAGGGGGACCGCTGGGGCCAACGTCCTGACTTTC.

J is TRBJ2-4 and V is TRBV9, with TRBD1 matching over 9 bases. With V trimmed by 2 bases and J by 3 bases, 0 bases remained unmatched. Germline V CDR1 and CDR2: SGDLS, YYNGEE. The CDR3 is 14 residues long. The CDR3 bases are TGTGCCAGCAGCGTGGGACAGGGCAAAAACATTCAGTACTTC. It translates to CASSVGQGKNIQYF.

In this sample, this clonotype turned up many times. The chain combines TRBV6-5 with TRBJ2-7; no definite D call. The germline V and J ends were trimmed by 5 bases and 5 bases, with 19 bases remaining between them. Germline CDR1 reads MNHEY; CDR2 reads SVGAGI. The CDR3 extends over 15 amino acids. In DNA form, the CDR3 reads TGTGCCAGCAGTGAACTGCAAAGTAGCCACCACGAGCAGTACTTC. It yields the protein CASSELQSSHHEQYF.

This clonotype was seen at least ten times. The chain recombines TRBV12-5 with TRBJ1-1; tentatively, D is TRBD1 (5 bases). Between the trimmed V and J ends, which lost 7 bases and 8 bases, there was a span of 14 bases. Per the germline V gene, CDR1 is LGHNT and CDR2 is FRNRAP. The CDR3 has 12 residues. The CDR3 loop reads CASALPGREAFF. The CDR3 DNA follows: TGTGCTAGTGCTCTCCCGGGGCGGGAAGCTTTCTTT.

This clonotype has ten or more counts. The rearrangement joins TRBV6-6 to TRBJ1-2; no clear D. Trimming pared 5 bases from V and 4 bases from J, leaving 14 bases between. The CDR3 covers 14 residues. CDR1 and CDR2 (germline): MNHNY, SVGAGI (reference sequence). The CDR3 is CASSNMDRAYGYTF. CDR3 nucleotides: TGTGCCAGCAGTAACATGGACCGTGCCTATGGCTACACCTTC.

The chain uses TRBV9 and TRBJ1-2; D is unclear. The V and J ends lost 6 bases and 4 bases respectively, with 19 bases between them. CDR3 length: 15 residues. CDR1 SGDLS and CDR2 YYNGEE come from the germline V gene. CDR3 region: CASTSSPSDGYGYTF. The CDR3 coding sequence is TGTGCCAGCACCTCCAGCCCGTCAGACGGCTATGGCTACACCTTC.

The CDR3 protein is CSARDEGVAGDGQYF. The CDR3 nucleotides are TGCAGTGCTAGAGATGAAGGGGTAGCGGGAGATGGGCAGTACTTC. V is TRBV20-1 and J is TRBJ2-7; 9 bases line up with TRBD2. The CDR3 totals 15 residues. V shed 0 bases, J shed 9 bases, and the junction held 12 bases outside the gene matches. The germline V gene encodes CDR1 DFQATT and CDR2 SNEGSKA (reference sequence).

This clonotype was observed many times. The chain is built from TRBV5-1 and TRBJ2-5; D call uncertain. The V end was cut by 2 bases, the J end by 3 bases, with 14 bases between. Germline CDR1 reads SGHRS; CDR2 reads YFSETQ. This CDR3 has 15 residues. The CDR3 reads CASSLRPVPKETQYF. The CDR3 DNA follows: TGCGCCAGCAGCTTACGGCCTGTACCTAAAGAGACCCAGTACTTC.

This clonotype was seen many times. This chain connects TRBV4-1 to TRBJ2-2; 8 nucleotides align to TRBD1. The CDR3 is 14 residues long. Germline V gene lookup returns CDR1 MGHRA and CDR2 YSYEKL. Losses at the gene ends were 6 bases for V and 5 bases for J; bases not matched to a gene: 5. CDR3 in DNA: TGCGCCAGCAGGGGACAGGTGGTGACCGGGGAGCTGTTTTTT. Translation gives CASRGQVVTGELFF.

The V call is TRBV2, the J call TRBJ1-6; D possibly corresponds to TRBD1 (5 bases). Between the trimmed V and J ends, which lost 3 bases and 9 bases, there was a span of 15 bases. The germline V gene has CDR1 SNHLY and CDR2 FYNNEI. The CDR3 length is 15 residues. As DNA, the CDR3 is TGTGCCAGCAGTGAGCTAGCGGGGGGGAGTTCACCCCTCCACTTT. It is translated as CASSELAGGSSPLHF.

In DNA, the CDR3 is TGTGCCAGCAGCCGGGACAGGGGGATTGAGACCCAGTACTTC. Residues: CASSRDRGIETQYF. The J gene is TRBJ2-5, the V gene TRBV12-3 or TRBV12-4; the match to TRBD1 covers 11 bases. The CDR3 is made up of 14 amino acids. With V trimmed by 6 bases and J by 5 bases, 5 bases remained unmatched.